The 3 T cell receptor beta chains listed next were all sequenced from one sample in a study of blood T cells in healthy people across ages. Sample-barcoded 5' priming and a J-beta primer mix drove a second PCR of roughly 7 to 11 cycles. TCRdb passed the 5' RACE reads through MiXCR, listing each CDR3 protein once. The sample shows around 1,600,000 distinct CDR3 sequences, approximately 43% of them seen only once. The sample taken for sequencing was blood. The receptors come from a woman aged 18-29 years in good health.

The rearrangement uses TRBV20-1 and TRBJ2-4, with D perhaps matching TRBD1 (7 bases). The J call is in doubt because the DNA end fits TRBJ2-5 better. Germline V gives CDR1 DFQATT, CDR2 SNEGSKA (reference sequence). This CDR3 contains 14 residues. The CDR3 loop is CSARDRQGGETQYF. For the CDR3, the DNA is TGCAGTGCTAGAGATAGACAGGGAGGAGAGACCCAGTACTTC.

This clonotype occurred a few times. CDR3 amino acids: CASSYSVDPYNEQFF. As DNA, the CDR3 is TGTGCCAGCAGTTACTCGGTTGACCCCTACAATGAGCAGTTCTTC. The V and J genes are TRBV6-5 and TRBJ2-1; no definite D call. With 0 bases removed from V and 2 bases from J, the gap between germline ends came to 8 bases. In germline, CDR1 is MNHEY, CDR2 SVGAGI. This CDR3 spans 15 amino acids.

The chain links TRBV18 to TRBJ2-2; unclear D gene. Germline-derived CDR1 and CDR2 are KGHSH and LQKENI. CDR3 length equals 15 residues. The ends were cut back, 2 bases at V and 8 bases at J, with 15 bases in the middle. The CDR3 coding sequence is TGTGCCAGCTCACCAGATCAAACTCCCCCGGGGGAGCTGTTTTTT. It specifies CASSPDQTPPGELFF.